This T cell receptor beta chain was profiled in a study of shared clonotypes between healthy human individuals. General study findings and limits: The authors expected sequencing depth to affect clonotype sharing among donors. Represented genetic and exposure-history diversity was restricted by having few donors.

Sequencing was at deep level. Unsorted PBMC DNA sequencing spanned ten immunoSEQ deep assay plates. The table came from immunoSEQ multiplex PCR; TCRdb's copy has only in-frame clones and leaves some out. Of roughly 490,000 clones in the sample, 70% to 85% are singletons; the top ten hold around 12%. Looked up from germline, CDR1 is SNHLY and CDR2 is FYNNEI. The CDR3 covers 12 residues. Trimming shortened V by 6 bases and J by 5 bases, and 10 bases separated the two germline ends. Note on this clone: Antigen: not known.

The sequenced sample consisted of PBMCs. The chain combines TRBV2 with TRBJ2-5; D not resolved. The clonotype originates from a woman aged 40 to 50 in good health. Some clones in this sample may be carry-over from other donors' samples. The CDR3 loop is CASSLTGETQYF. DNA of the CDR3: TGTGCCAGCAGCCTCACCGGGGAGACCCAGTACTTC.